The T cell receptor beta chain described here comes from a study of cytomegalovirus exposure and HLA in healthy donors. V lost 7 bases, J lost 1 base, and 4 bases lay in between. The CDR3 is made up of 11 amino acids. CDR1 is MGHDK, CDR2 SYGVNS, per germline. Details on this clone: The antigen is not known.

A multiplex PCR was run with 60 Vbeta primers and 13 Jbeta primers. Assay: immunoSEQ multiplex PCR; the TCRdb copy retains only in-frame clones and omits some. The table shows approximately 190,000 clones, with about nine tenths occurring only once. Whole-study results and caveats: The number of N-insertions in an Asian-associated ancestry cluster was reportedly below the roughly 670-donor mean in a later analysis.

Sequencing used PBMCs. The clonotype was recovered from a man between 25 and 39 years old in good health and CMV-seronegative. V is TRBV25-1 and J is TRBJ1-1; D not certain. The CDR3 region is CASTGNTEAFF. For the CDR3, the DNA is TGTGCCAGCACCGGGAACACTGAAGCTTTCTTT. Filled out from reference TRBV25-1 and TRBJ1-1, the complete variable domain reads EADIYQTPRYLVIGTGKKITLECSQTMGHDKMYWYQQDPGMELHLIHYSYGVNSTEKGDLSSESTVSRIRTEHFPLTLESARPSHTSQYLCASTGNTEAFFGQGTRLTVV.